This T cell receptor beta chain was recorded in a study of OX40 agonist ivuxolimab in advanced cancers. Background on the study: From roughly 20 to 79 years was the age range, with a mean of around 54 years, and approximately 84% were male.

The CDR3 totals 15 residues. The V end lost 0 bases, the J end lost 2 bases, and 9 bases lay between the germline ends. In germline, CDR1 is MNHEY, CDR2 SVGAGI. The data were produced by immunoSEQ multiplex PCR, yet TCRdb's version contains in-frame clones alone and is incomplete. The data hold roughly 28,000 clones, with roughly nine tenths observed a single time. This clone has only one observation. This TCR was recovered from an adult with an advanced solid tumor such as melanoma, head and neck, liver or kidney cancer. This material consisted of CD4+ or CD8+ T cells sorted from blood, taken in a trial of the OX40 agonist ivuxolimab. The genes are TRBV6-5 and TRBJ2-3, with unresolved D. CDR3 sequence reads: CASSYSGQYTDTQYF. The DNA for the CDR3 is TGTGCCAGCAGTTACTCTGGCCAGTACACAGATACGCAGTATTTT.